The present entry profiles one T cell receptor beta chain with its context. Its antigen is unidentified. V gave up 7 bases and J gave up 0 bases; unmatched junction bases: 5. The CDR3 has 14 amino acids. Germline values: CDR1 MDHEN, CDR2 SYDVKM. The data derive from a study of shared clonotypes between healthy human individuals. Regarding the study as a whole: Sequencing depth was predicted to influence how clonotypes are shared among donors. Sampling was confined to blood; repertoires within tissues likely differ.

Naive CD8 cells lacked CD45RO, underwent positive selection for CCR7 and left out terminally differentiated effector memory CD45RA+ cells. The table came from immunoSEQ multiplex PCR; TCRdb's copy has only in-frame clones and leaves some out. The data hold around 1.9 million clones, with just over 90% observed a single time. This rearrangement joins TRBV28 to TRBJ1-1, with 7 bases lining up with TRBD1. Sequenced material: naive CD8+ T cells from PBMCs. The source is a man aged 18 to 35 in good health. Some clones in this sample may be carry-over from other donors' samples. Here the CDR3 reads CASIVDRMNTEAFF. The CDR3 nucleotides read TGTGCCAGCATCGTGGACAGGATGAACACTGAAGCTTTCTTT.